The present entry profiles one TCR beta chain with its context. The data originate from a study of blood T cell repertoires in COVID-19. Study in general: Italy, Spain and the United States were the sources of the convalescent and acute COVID-19 samples. PBMCs, B-cell-depleted T cells, or T cells provided the cDNA or gDNA that made up the material.

In the original workflow: Reference gene primer amplification yielded estimated nucleated cell counts. Data came from immunoSEQ multiplex PCR; TCRdb stores just in-frame clones and leaves some out. V, J and clone size derive from that table, while D and trimming were established from the DNA sequence. The data contain approximately 300,000 clones, roughly 90% of them singletons. The CDR3 loop spans 16 amino acids. Germline-derived CDR1 and CDR2 are SNHLY and FYNNEI. V dropped 10 bases and J dropped 0 bases, with 21 bases sitting between them. Input material: peripheral blood. The chain employs TRBV2 and TRBJ1-1; TRBD1 is a possible D gene (5 bases). The source is a woman between 45 and 65 years old who had recovered from COVID-19. The CDR3 region is CAIPETETEMNTEAFF. The DNA for the CDR3 is TGTGCCATCCCGGAAACGGAGACAGAAATGAACACTGAAGCTTTCTTT.